This T cell receptor (beta chain) was identified during a study of graft-versus-host responses after intestinal transplantation. Trimming cost V 5 bases and J 5 bases, with 15 bases left between them. Germline CDR1 and CDR2: SGHAT and FQNNGV. The length of the CDR3 is 14 residues. This table comes from immunoSEQ multiplex PCR, and its TCRdb copy is limited to in-frame clones, with some not included. Of some 13,000 clones in the sample, roughly 86% are singletons; the top ten hold around a quarter. The TCR comes from a human patient who received an intestinal transplant, so some T cells may come from the graft donor. The source material was PBMCs, sampled after intestinal transplantation. This sequence joins TRBV11-2 and TRBJ2-5; tentatively, D is TRBD1 (5 bases). This chain's CDR3 is CASSRIETVETQYF. In DNA form, the CDR3 reads TGTGCCAGCAGCCGCATTGAGACAGTTGAGACCCAGTACTTC.